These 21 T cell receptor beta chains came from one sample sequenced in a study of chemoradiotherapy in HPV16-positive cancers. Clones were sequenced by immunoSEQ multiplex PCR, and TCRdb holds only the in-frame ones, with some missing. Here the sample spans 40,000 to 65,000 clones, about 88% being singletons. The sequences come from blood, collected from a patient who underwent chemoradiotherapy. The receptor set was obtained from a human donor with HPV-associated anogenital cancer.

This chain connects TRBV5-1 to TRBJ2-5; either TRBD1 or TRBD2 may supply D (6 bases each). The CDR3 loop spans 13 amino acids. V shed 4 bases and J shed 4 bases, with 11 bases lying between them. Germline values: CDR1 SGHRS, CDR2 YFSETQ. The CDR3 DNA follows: TGCGCCAGCAGCCCCGGAGGGGGAGAGACCCAGTACTTC. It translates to CASSPGGGETQYF.

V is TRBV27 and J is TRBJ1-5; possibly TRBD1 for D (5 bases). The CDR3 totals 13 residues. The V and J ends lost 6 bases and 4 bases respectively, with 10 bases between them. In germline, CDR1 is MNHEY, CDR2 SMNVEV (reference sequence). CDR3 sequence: CASRGEGNQPQHF. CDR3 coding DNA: TGTGCCAGCAGGGGGGAGGGGAATCAGCCCCAGCATTTT.

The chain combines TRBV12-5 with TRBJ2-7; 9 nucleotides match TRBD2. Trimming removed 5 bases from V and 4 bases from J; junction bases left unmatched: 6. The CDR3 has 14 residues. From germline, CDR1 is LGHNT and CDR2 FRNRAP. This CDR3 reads CASGVGLASYEQYF. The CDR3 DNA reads TGTGCTAGTGGTGTGGGACTAGCTTCATACGAGCAGTACTTC.

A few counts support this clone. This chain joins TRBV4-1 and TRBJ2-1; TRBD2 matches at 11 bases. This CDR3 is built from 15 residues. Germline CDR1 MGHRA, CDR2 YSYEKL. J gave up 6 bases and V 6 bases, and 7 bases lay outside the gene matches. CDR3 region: CASSPTSGGSNEQFF. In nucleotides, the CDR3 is TGCGCCAGCAGTCCCACTAGCGGGGGATCCAATGAGCAGTTCTTC.

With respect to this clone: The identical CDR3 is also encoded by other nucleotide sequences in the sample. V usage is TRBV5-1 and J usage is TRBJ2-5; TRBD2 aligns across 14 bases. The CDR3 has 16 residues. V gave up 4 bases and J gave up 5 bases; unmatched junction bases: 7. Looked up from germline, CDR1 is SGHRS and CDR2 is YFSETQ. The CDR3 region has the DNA TGCGCCAGCAGCCTTGGGACTAGCGGGGGTCGGGAGACCCAGTACTTC. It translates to CASSLGTSGGRETQYF.

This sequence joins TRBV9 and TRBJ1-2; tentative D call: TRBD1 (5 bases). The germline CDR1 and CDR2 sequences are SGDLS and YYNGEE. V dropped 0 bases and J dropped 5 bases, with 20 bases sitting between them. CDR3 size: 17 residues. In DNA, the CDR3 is TGTGCCAGCAGCGTAGGGGTCACGGGGACGGCCCAATATGGCTACACCTTC. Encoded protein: CASSVGVTGTAQYGYTF.

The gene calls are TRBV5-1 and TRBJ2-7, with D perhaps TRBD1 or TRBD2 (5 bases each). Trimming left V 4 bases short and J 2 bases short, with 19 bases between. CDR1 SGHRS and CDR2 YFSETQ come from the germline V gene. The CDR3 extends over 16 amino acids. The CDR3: CASSILGTDDTYEQYF. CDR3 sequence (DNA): TGCGCCAGCAGCATTCTCGGGACGGATGATACCTACGAGCAGTACTTC.

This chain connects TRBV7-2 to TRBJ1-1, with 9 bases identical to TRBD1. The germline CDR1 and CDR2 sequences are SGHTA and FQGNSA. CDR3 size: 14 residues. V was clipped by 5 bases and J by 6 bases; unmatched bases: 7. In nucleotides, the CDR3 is TGTGCCAGCAGCCGGGACAGGGCTATTCCTGAAGCTTTCTTT. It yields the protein CASSRDRAIPEAFF.

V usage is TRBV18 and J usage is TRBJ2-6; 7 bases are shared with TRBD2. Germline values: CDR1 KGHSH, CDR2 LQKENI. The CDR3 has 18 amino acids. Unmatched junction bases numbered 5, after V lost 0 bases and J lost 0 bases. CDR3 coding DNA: TGTGCCAGCTCACCACCGTCAGGGAGGGTCTCTGGGGCCAACGTCCTGACTTTC. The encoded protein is CASSPPSGRVSGANVLTF.

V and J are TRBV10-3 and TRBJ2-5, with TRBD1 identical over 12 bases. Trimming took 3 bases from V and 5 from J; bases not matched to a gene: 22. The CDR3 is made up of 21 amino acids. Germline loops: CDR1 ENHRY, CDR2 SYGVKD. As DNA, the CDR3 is TGTGCCATCAGTGAACCGGGACAGGGGGCGCACGGGACTAGCCTGAGGGAGACCCAGTACTTC. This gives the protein CAISEPGQGAHGTSLRETQYF.

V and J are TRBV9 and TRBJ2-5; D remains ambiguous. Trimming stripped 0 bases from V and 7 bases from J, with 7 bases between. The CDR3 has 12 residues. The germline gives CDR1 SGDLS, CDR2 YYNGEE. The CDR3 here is CASSVDGGTQYF. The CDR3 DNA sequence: TGTGCCAGCAGCGTAGACGGCGGGACCCAGTACTTC.

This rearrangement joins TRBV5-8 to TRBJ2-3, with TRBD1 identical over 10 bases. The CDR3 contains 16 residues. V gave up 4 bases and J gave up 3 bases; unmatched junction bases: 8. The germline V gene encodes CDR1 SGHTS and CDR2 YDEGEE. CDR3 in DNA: TGTGCCAGCAGCCTCATCGGACAGGGGGAGACAGATACGCAGTATTTT. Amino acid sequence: CASSLIGQGETDTQYF. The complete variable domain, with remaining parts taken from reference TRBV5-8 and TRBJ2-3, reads EAGVTQSPTHLIKTRGQQATLRCSPISGHTSVYWYQQALGLGLQFLLWYDEGEERNRGNFPPRFSGRQFPNYSSELNVNALELEDSALYLCASSLIGQGETDTQYFGPGTRLTVL.

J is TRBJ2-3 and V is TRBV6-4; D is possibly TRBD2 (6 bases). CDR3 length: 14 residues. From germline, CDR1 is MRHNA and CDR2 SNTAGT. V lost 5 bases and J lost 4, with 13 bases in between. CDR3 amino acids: CASSKGIAADTQYF. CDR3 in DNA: TGTGCCAGCAGTAAGGGCATAGCGGCAGATACGCAGTATTTT.

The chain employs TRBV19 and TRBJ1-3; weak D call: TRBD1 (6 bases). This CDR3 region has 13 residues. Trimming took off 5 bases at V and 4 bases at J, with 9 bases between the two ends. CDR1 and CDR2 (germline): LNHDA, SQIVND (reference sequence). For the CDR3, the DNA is TGTGCCAGTAGTTTGGGACACGGAAACACCATATATTTT. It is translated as CASSLGHGNTIYF. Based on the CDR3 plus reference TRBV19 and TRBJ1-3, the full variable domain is DGGITQSPKYLFRKEGQNVTLSCEQNLNHDAMYWYRQDPGQGLRLIYYSQIVNDFQKGDIAEGYSVSREKKESFPLTVTSAQKNPTAFYLCASSLGHGNTIYFGEGSWLTVV.

DNA of the CDR3: TGTGCCAGCAGTCCGCCGGGGGGAACCCCGGGGGGCTATGGCTACACCTTC. It translates to CASSPPGGTPGGYGYTF. The chain carries TRBV28 and TRBJ1-2, with D possibly TRBD1 on 5 matching bases. V lost 5 bases to trimming and J lost 4 bases, with 23 bases between them. Germline V gene lookup returns CDR1 MDHEN and CDR2 SYDVKM. This CDR3 spans 17 amino acids.

Written as DNA, the CDR3 is TGTGCCAGCAGCTTAGCGGGTAGTAACACTGAAGCTTTCTTT. Translated: CASSLAGSNTEAFF. The chain combines TRBV7-9 with TRBJ1-1; D is uncertain. This CDR3 has 14 residues. Trimming stripped 0 bases from V and 2 bases from J, with 7 bases between. The germline CDR1 and CDR2 sequences are SEHNR and FQNEAQ (reference sequence). Full variable domain (outside the CDR3, taken from reference TRBV7-9 and TRBJ1-1): DTGVSQNPRHKITKRGQNVTFRCDPISEHNRLYWYRQTLGQGPEFLTYFQNEAQLEKSRLLSDRFSAERPKGSFSTLEIQRTEQGDSAMYLCASSLAGSNTEAFFGQGTRLTVV.

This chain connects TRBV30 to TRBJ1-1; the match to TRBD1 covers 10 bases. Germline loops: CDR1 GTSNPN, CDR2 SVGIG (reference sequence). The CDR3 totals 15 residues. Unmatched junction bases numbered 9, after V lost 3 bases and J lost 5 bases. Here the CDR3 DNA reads TGTGCCTGGAGCGGGGACAGGGGAATGGTAACTGAAGCTTTCTTT. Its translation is CAWSGDRGMVTEAFF.

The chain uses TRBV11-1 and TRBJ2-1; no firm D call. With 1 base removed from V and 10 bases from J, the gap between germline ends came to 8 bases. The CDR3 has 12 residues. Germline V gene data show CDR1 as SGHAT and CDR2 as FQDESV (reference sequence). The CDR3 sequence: CASSLEEGEQFF. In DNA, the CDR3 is TGTGCCAGCAGCTTAGAGGAAGGCGAGCAGTTCTTC.

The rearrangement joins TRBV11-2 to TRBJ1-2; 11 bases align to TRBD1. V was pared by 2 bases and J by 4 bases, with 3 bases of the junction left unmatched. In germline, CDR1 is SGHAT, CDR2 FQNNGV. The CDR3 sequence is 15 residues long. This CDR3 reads CASSLTGTGGYGYTF. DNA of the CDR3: TGTGCCAGCAGCTTAACCGGGACAGGGGGCTATGGCTACACCTTC.

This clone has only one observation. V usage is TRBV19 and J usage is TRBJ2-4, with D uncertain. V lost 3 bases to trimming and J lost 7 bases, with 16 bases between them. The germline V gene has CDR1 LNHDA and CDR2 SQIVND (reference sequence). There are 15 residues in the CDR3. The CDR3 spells CASSMVTVQGNIQYF. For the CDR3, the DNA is TGTGCCAGTAGTATGGTCACCGTGCAAGGGAACATTCAGTACTTC.

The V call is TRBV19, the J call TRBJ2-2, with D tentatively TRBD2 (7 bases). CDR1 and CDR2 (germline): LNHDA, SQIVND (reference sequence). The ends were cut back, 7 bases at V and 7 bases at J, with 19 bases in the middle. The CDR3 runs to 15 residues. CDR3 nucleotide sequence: TGTGCCAGTACCCCGACGGGGGGCATGGGCGGGGAGCTGTTTTTT. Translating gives CASTPTGGMGGELFF.